The 17 T cell receptor beta chains listed next were all sequenced from one sample in a study of shared clonotypes between healthy human individuals. The data were produced by immunoSEQ multiplex PCR, yet TCRdb's version contains in-frame clones alone and is incomplete. The data contain about a million clones, around 74% of them seen just once; the ten biggest clones take up 1.4%. Sample: memory CD4+ T cells sorted from blood. As for subset: CD45RA-negative fraction. The receptors stem from a man aged 18 to 30 in good health.

The V and J genes are TRBV5-4 and TRBJ1-2, with 10 bases aligning to TRBD1. Germline V gives CDR1 SGHNT, CDR2 YYREEE (reference sequence). The CDR3 contains 14 residues. The junction had 4 bases not matched to a gene; V was cut back by 3 bases and J by 5 bases. Here the CDR3 reads CASSSWTGGYGYTF. For the CDR3, the DNA is TGTGCCAGCAGCTCCTGGACAGGGGGATATGGCTACACCTTC.

This clone has more than one count but fewer than ten. This chain joins TRBV19 and TRBJ2-1, with D tentatively TRBD2 (5 bases). Trimming took off 4 bases at V and 3 bases at J, with 10 bases between the two ends. Germline V gene sequence: CDR1 LNHDA, CDR2 SQIVND (reference sequence). The length of the CDR3 is 14 residues. For the CDR3, the DNA is TGTGCCAGTAGTACCGGGGAGCTCTACAATGAGCAGTTCTTC. Its translation: CASSTGELYNEQFF. Combining the CDR3 with reference TRBV19 and TRBJ2-1 gives the whole variable domain DGGITQSPKYLFRKEGQNVTLSCEQNLNHDAMYWYRQDPGQGLRLIYYSQIVNDFQKGDIAEGYSVSREKKESFPLTVTSAQKNPTAFYLCASSTGELYNEQFFGPGTRLTVL.

A note on this clone: Other DNA sequences from this sample encode an identical CDR3 as well. The V and J genes are TRBV18 and TRBJ2-5; D gene ambiguous. V was pared by 2 bases and J by 5 bases, with 12 bases between. The CDR3 runs to 14 residues. Germline-derived CDR1 and CDR2 are KGHSH and LQKENI. The CDR3 sequence: CASSPGVPRETQYF. The CDR3 DNA reads TGTGCCAGCTCACCAGGGGTCCCCCGCGAGACCCAGTACTTC.

V is TRBV5-1 and J is TRBJ1-1; D is uncertain. V was trimmed by 4 bases and J by 2 bases, leaving 21 bases between them. The CDR3 totals 17 residues. The germline V gene has CDR1 SGHRS and CDR2 YFSETQ. CDR3 sequence: CASSRGGDQARNTEAFF. The DNA for the CDR3 is TGCGCCAGCAGCCGGGGTGGGGATCAGGCGAGAAACACTGAAGCTTTCTTT.

The chain couples TRBV7-9 to TRBJ2-1; D not certain. Germline lookup yields CDR1 SEHNR and CDR2 FQNEAQ (reference sequence). This CDR3 is 19 amino acids long. Trimming cost V 5 bases and J 4 bases, with 27 bases left between them. For the CDR3, the DNA is TGTGCCAGCAGCCGCACCTTTTCGGGTATAGGATTTGGTTACAATGAGCAGTTCTTC. Translated: CASSRTFSGIGFGYNEQFF.

V usage is TRBV5-6 and J usage is TRBJ1-2, with D perhaps TRBD1 (5 bases). Germline V gene data show CDR1 as SGHDT and CDR2 as YYEEEE. The CDR3 contains 14 residues. V lost 1 base and J 0 bases, leaving 7 bases between the germline ends. The CDR3 DNA sequence: TGTGCCAGCAGCTTGAGGGGAGCTAACTATGGCTACACCTTC. Its protein is CASSLRGANYGYTF.

Only a few counts were recorded for this clone. This likely traces to a read error, being one base from a far larger clone. The V and J genes are TRBV5-1 and TRBJ2-5, with 7 bases matching TRBD1. There are 12 residues in the CDR3. The V segment lost 2 bases and the J segment 5 bases; nucleotides outside the gene matches: 0. The germline gives CDR1 SGHRS, CDR2 YFSETQ. CDR3 in DNA: TGCGCCAGCAGCTTACAGGGGGAGACCCAGTACTTC. Translated: CASSLQGETQYF.

In its sample, this clone was seen many times. The chain couples TRBV5-1 to TRBJ2-1; D not certain. The CDR3 is made up of 14 amino acids. Germline V gene sequence: CDR1 SGHRS, CDR2 YFSETQ. The V and J ends lost 2 bases and 4 bases respectively, with 10 bases between them. In nucleotides, the CDR3 is TGCGCCAGCAGCTTAGGCGGCGAATACAATGAGCAGTTCTTC. This codes for CASSLGGEYNEQFF. Looking up the rest from reference TRBV5-1 and TRBJ2-1 gives the full variable domain: KAGVTQTPRYLIKTRGQQVTLSCSPISGHRSVSWYQQTPGQGLQFLFEYFSETQRNKGNFPGRFSGRQFSNSRSEMNVSTLELGDSALYLCASSLGGEYNEQFFGPGTRLTVL.

The table lists this clone with a few counts. The chain carries TRBV5-6 and TRBJ2-2; 14 bases map to TRBD2. Germline CDR1 and CDR2: SGHDT and YYEEEE. The CDR3 sequence is 19 residues long. Trimming removed 4 bases from V and 0 bases from J; junction bases left unmatched: 8. The CDR3 spells CASSPGTSGRRANTGELFF. CDR3 nucleotide sequence: TGTGCCAGCAGCCCCGGGACTAGCGGGAGAAGGGCGAACACCGGGGAGCTGTTTTTT.

This clone was seen once. CDR3: CASSAGTGVEQYF. DNA for the CDR3: TGTGCCAGCAGTGCCGGGACAGGGGTCGAGCAGTACTTC. This rearrangement joins TRBV6-1 to TRBJ2-7; 10 bases are a match to TRBD1. Germline lookup yields CDR1 MNHNS and CDR2 SASEGT. J gave up 6 bases and V 4 bases, and 3 bases lay outside the gene matches. This CDR3 region has 13 residues.

The rearrangement uses TRBV2 and TRBJ1-4; 9 bases are shared with TRBD1. The CDR3 spans 13 residues. CDR1 is SNHLY and CDR2 is FYNNEI in the germline V gene. The V gene end was trimmed by 7 bases and the J gene end by 6 bases; junction bases not matched to a gene: 3. Written as DNA, the CDR3 is TGTGCCAGCACCCGGACAGGGGATGAAAAACTGTTTTTT. As protein: CASTRTGDEKLFF.

The V gene is TRBV6-4, the J gene TRBJ2-5; 7 nucleotides match TRBD1. This CDR3 spans 16 amino acids. Germline V gives CDR1 MRHNA, CDR2 SNTAGT. V shed 0 bases and J 2 bases; nucleotides not matched to a gene: 6. In DNA form, the CDR3 reads TGTGCCAGCAGTGACTCGGACAGGCCCCTTCAAGAGACCCAGTACTTC. This encodes CASSDSDRPLQETQYF.

This clone was observed once. V gene TRBV14 combines with J gene TRBJ1-6; no clear D. The CDR3 is 14 amino acids. Germline V gives CDR1 SGHDN, CDR2 FVKESK. The V gene lost 1 base and the J gene lost 10 bases, with 11 bases spanning the gap. Here the CDR3 reads CASSQGGSNSPLHF. CDR3 in DNA: TGTGCCAGCAGCCAAGGGGGATCCAACTCACCCCTCCACTTT.

On this clone itself: Other DNA sequences in this specimen translate into the identical CDR3. This sequence joins TRBV29-1 and TRBJ1-5; D is uncertain. Per germline, CDR1 SQVTM and CDR2 ANQGSEA. CDR3 length: 12 amino acids. Trimming removed 4 bases at V and 0 bases at J, with 4 bases between. CDR3 DNA: TGCAGCGTTGGATCTAGCAATCAGCCCCAGCATTTT. Its protein is CSVGSSNQPQHF.

The chain carries TRBV10-3 and TRBJ1-6, with D perhaps matching TRBD1 (6 bases). V shed 10 bases and J shed 7 bases, with 14 bases lying between them. Per the germline V gene, CDR1 is ENHRY and CDR2 is SYGVKD. The CDR3 consists of 13 residues. CDR3 loop: CASTGLQNSPLHF. In nucleotides, the CDR3 is TGTGCCAGCACAGGGTTGCAGAATTCACCCCTCCACTTT.

The V call is TRBV6-1, the J call TRBJ2-5, with a weak D call TRBD2 (6 bases). The CDR3 covers 15 residues. The V gene lost 4 bases and the J gene lost 1 base, with 13 bases spanning the gap. Germline V gene sequence: CDR1 MNHNS, CDR2 SASEGT. The CDR3 region is CASSVNPGGQETQYF. In nucleotides, the CDR3 is TGTGCCAGCAGTGTCAACCCCGGGGGCCAAGAGACCCAGTACTTC.

This clone was counted a few times. The J gene is TRBJ2-1, the V gene TRBV5-1; 11 bases are shared with TRBD2. This CDR3 has 14 residues. Trimming took 9 bases from V and 5 from J; bases not matched to a gene: 7. Germline CDR1 reads SGHRS; CDR2 reads YFSETQ. CDR3 in amino acids: CATRSGGADNEQFF. The CDR3 DNA is TGCGCCACCCGTAGCGGGGGGGCCGACAATGAGCAGTTCTTC.